Listed here are 13 T cell receptor beta chains from one sample, sequenced in a study of blood T cell repertoires in COVID-19. Only in-frame clones appear in the TCRdb table, and some are missing; sequencing was by immunoSEQ multiplex PCR. The sample contains 250,000 to 350,000 clones, 90% of which appear only once. Source material: PBMCs or T cells enriched from blood (not recorded which). Receptor source: a man in his fifties or sixties who had recovered from COVID-19.

The genes are TRBV6-1 and TRBJ1-1; 7 nucleotides align to TRBD1. V lost 2 bases and J lost 6; bases outside the gene matches: 9. CDR3 length equals 15 residues. CDR1 and CDR2 (germline): MNHNS, SASEGT. CDR3: CASSELGQRGPEAFF. CDR3 nucleotides: TGTGCCAGCAGTGAATTAGGTCAGAGGGGGCCTGAAGCTTTCTTT.

This clone was seen once. This rearrangement joins TRBV7-2 to TRBJ1-3, with 8 bases that match TRBD1. CDR1 and CDR2 (germline): SGHTA, FQGNSA. This CDR3 is 16 amino acids long. Trimming cost V 3 bases and J 4 bases; bases outside gene matches: 8. In DNA form, the CDR3 reads TGTGCCAGCAGCTTTACACGGACAGGGTCCGGAAACACCATATATTTT. It specifies CASSFTRTGSGNTIYF.

V is TRBV7-9 and J is TRBJ2-1; D is possibly TRBD1 (6 bases). The CDR3 is 14 residues long. V was shortened by 5 bases and J by 8 bases, with 16 bases between the two germline ends. The germline CDR1 and CDR2 sequences are SEHNR and FQNEAQ (reference sequence). Written as DNA, the CDR3 is TGTGCCAGCAGCATCCACGGGACACTCGATGAGCAGTTCTTC. Translated: CASSIHGTLDEQFF.

This clone was counted a few times. The V gene is TRBV6-5, the J gene TRBJ1-4; D unresolved. The germline gives CDR1 MNHEY, CDR2 SVGAGI. The CDR3 runs 13 residues. The V and J ends lost 4 bases and 5 bases respectively, with 8 bases between them. As DNA, the CDR3 is TGTGCCAGCAGTTTTCCGCAGAATGAAAAACTGTTTTTT. As protein: CASSFPQNEKLFF.

The chain uses TRBV7-9 and TRBJ2-7; no clear D. V lost 1 base and J 13 bases, leaving 14 bases between the germline ends. CDR3 size: 12 residues. Germline CDR1 is SEHNR and CDR2 is FQNEAQ (reference sequence). The CDR3 region is CASSLETHERYF. CDR3 DNA sequence: TGTGCCAGCAGCTTAGAAACCCACGAGCGATACTTC.

Details on this clone: At one end the junction does not follow the germline gene, possibly because of a read error. The gene calls are TRBV10-3 and TRBJ1-4; D remains unclear. The germline gives CDR1 ENHRY, CDR2 SYGVKD. This CDR3 comprises 15 residues. The CDR3 DNA is TGTGCCATCAGTGAGTCGCGCCAAGCTAACGAAAAACTGTTTTTT. Amino acid sequence: CAISESRQANEKLFF.

The chain is built from TRBV4-3 and TRBJ2-3, with D perhaps TRBD2 (6 bases). With 2 bases removed from V and 1 base from J, the gap between germline ends came to 13 bases. Per the germline V gene, CDR1 is LGHNA and CDR2 is YSLEER. The CDR3 consists of 16 residues. The CDR3 DNA sequence: TGCGCCAGCAGCCAACGACTAGACTTGGGCACAGATACGCAGTATTTT. It encodes CASSQRLDLGTDTQYF.

This CDR3 is CASSTGQGRYGYTF. The CDR3 DNA reads TGTGCCAGCAGTACGGGACAGGGGCGGTATGGCTACACCTTC. This chain connects TRBV6-5 to TRBJ1-2; TRBD1 aligns across 10 bases. Germline loops: CDR1 MNHEY, CDR2 SVGAGI. V gave up 5 bases and J gave up 5 bases; unmatched junction bases: 5. This CDR3 is built from 14 residues.

The chain combines TRBV19 with TRBJ1-6, with D uncertain. V lost 3 bases to trimming and J lost 6 bases, with 12 bases between them. CDR3 size: 15 residues. Germline V gene data show CDR1 as LNHDA and CDR2 as SQIVND (reference sequence). CDR3 bases: TGTGCCAGTAGTATGACCGGGGTTGGTAATTCACCCCTCCACTTT. This encodes CASSMTGVGNSPLHF.

The chain carries TRBV7-9 and TRBJ1-1; 8 positions agree with TRBD1. J gave up 7 bases and V 6 bases, and 10 bases lay outside the gene matches. The CDR3 contains 14 residues. Germline loops: CDR1 SEHNR, CDR2 FQNEAQ (reference sequence). The CDR3 is CASRPGGLIGEAFF. As DNA, the CDR3 is TGTGCCAGCAGACCAGGGGGCCTGATAGGTGAAGCTTTCTTT.

This chain joins TRBV2 and TRBJ1-2; D may be TRBD1 (5 bases). CDR3 length: 13 amino acids. Germline CDR1 reads SNHLY; CDR2 reads FYNNEI. Trimming stripped 6 bases from V and 3 bases from J, with 11 bases between. DNA for the CDR3: TGTGCCAGCAGGGGGCGCAGTTACTATGGCTACACCTTC. This encodes CASRGRSYYGYTF.

This chain joins TRBV19 and TRBJ2-1, with 11 nucleotides matching TRBD2. This CDR3 is built from 20 residues. CDR1 and CDR2 from the germline V gene are LNHDA and SQIVND (reference sequence). The trim removed 1 base at V and 3 bases at J, leaving 14 bases unmatched. The CDR3 here is CASSIAFGKTSGIFYNEQFF. The CDR3 DNA follows: TGTGCCAGTAGTATAGCTTTCGGAAAGACTAGCGGGATTTTCTACAATGAGCAGTTCTTC.

V and J are TRBV20-1 and TRBJ2-1, with a tentative D call TRBD1 (5 bases). The CDR3 length is 13 residues. Germline loops: CDR1 DFQATT, CDR2 SNEGSKA (reference sequence). The ends were cut back, 6 bases at V and 8 bases at J, with 17 bases in the middle. CDR3 residues: CSASKGSGDEQFF. The CDR3 DNA reads TGCAGTGCCAGTAAGGGGTCTGGGGATGAGCAGTTCTTC.